This T cell receptor (beta chain) was sequenced in a study of blood T cell repertoires in COVID-19. Study information: COVID-19 samples, acute and convalescent, were from the United States, Italy and Spain. From T cells, B-cell-depleted T cells, or PBMCs came the material, which was cDNA or gDNA.

This table comes from immunoSEQ multiplex PCR, and its TCRdb copy is limited to in-frame clones, with some not included. The sample lists 50,000 to 70,000 clones, 90% occurring once. The ends were cut back, 2 bases at V and 0 bases at J, with 8 bases in the middle. This CDR3 contains 13 residues. Germline lookup yields CDR1 GTSNPN and CDR2 SVGIG (reference sequence). Sequencing was done on a sample of peripheral blood. The TCR was taken from a woman older than 75 with active COVID-19. J is TRBJ2-7 and V is TRBV30; maybe TRBD2 (5 bases). CDR3 DNA sequence: TGTGCCTGGAGTATAGGGAGCTCCTACGAGCAGTACTTC. This sequence encodes CAWSIGSSYEQYF.